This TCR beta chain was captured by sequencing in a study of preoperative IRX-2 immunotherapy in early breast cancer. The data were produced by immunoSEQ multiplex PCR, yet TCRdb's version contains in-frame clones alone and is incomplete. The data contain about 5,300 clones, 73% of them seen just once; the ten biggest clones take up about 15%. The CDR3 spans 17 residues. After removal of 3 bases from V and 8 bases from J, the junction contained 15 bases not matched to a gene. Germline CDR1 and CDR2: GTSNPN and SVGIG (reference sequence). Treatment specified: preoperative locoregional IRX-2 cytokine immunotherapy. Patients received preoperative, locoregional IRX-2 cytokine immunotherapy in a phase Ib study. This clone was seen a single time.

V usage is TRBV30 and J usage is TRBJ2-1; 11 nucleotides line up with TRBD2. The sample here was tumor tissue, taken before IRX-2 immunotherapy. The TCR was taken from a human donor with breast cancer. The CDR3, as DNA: TGTGCCTGGAGATCTAATTTAGCGGGAGGGCGTTTTTATGAGCAGTTCTTC. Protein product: CAWRSNLAGGRFYEQFF.